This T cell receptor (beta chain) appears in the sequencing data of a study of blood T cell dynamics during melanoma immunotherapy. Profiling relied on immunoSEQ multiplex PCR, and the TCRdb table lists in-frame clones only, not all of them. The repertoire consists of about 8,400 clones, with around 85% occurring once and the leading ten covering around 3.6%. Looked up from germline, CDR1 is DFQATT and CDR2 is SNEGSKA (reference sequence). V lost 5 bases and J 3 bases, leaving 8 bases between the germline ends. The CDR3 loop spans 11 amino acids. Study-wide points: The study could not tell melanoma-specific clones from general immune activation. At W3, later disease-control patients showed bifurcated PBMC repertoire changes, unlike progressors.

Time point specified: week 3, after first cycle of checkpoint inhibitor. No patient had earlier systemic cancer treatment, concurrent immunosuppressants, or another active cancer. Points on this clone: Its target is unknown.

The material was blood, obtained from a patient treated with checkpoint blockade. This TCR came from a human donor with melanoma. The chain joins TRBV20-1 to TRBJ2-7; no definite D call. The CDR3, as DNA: TGCAGTGCTGCGAACCGCTACGAGCAGTACTTC. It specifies CSAANRYEQYF.